This T cell receptor beta chain was sequenced for a study of cytomegalovirus exposure and HLA in healthy donors. Between the trimmed V and J ends, which lost 4 bases and 2 bases, there was a span of 24 bases. CDR1 and CDR2 (germline): MGHRA, YSYEKL. CDR3 length: 18 residues. General study results and limits: On later analysis, the bulk of CMV-associated TCR beta chains appeared to be HLA-restricted. Cytomegalovirus association was listed for around 170 TCR beta chains.

PCR employed 60 Vbeta and 13 Jbeta primers. Some clones are missing from TCRdb's copy, which holds only in-frame ones; the method was immunoSEQ multiplex PCR. The sample records about 200,000 clones, about 88% being singletons. About this clone: The target antigen is unknown.

Source material: PBMCs. The chain is built from TRBV4-1 and TRBJ2-7; D may be TRBD2 (6 bases). The sequence derives from a woman in her 30s in good health and CMV-seronegative. The CDR3 loop reads CASSLTVGSGDFPYEQYF. The CDR3 bases are TGCGCCAGCAGCCTCACAGTCGGGTCGGGAGATTTCCCCTACGAGCAGTACTTC.